These 19 T cell receptor beta chains originate from one sample sequenced in a study of T-cell reconstitution after alpha-beta-depleted transplantation in children. Unique molecular identifiers tagged the TCRbeta library. MiXCR, run by TCRdb on the PCR reads, gives a single entry per CDR3 protein. This sample has hundreds of thousands of distinct CDR3 sequences, with roughly 13% found just once. The source was PBMCs, mostly from graft donor cells, collected 360 days after TCRalphabeta/CD19-depleted stem cell transplant. The receptors shown here come from a male patient younger than 18 who had a stem cell transplant for acute myeloid leukemia, so the T cells may come from the graft donor.

The chain has TRBV7-9 and TRBJ2-1; 7 bases match TRBD1. The CDR3 is 15 amino acids. The V gene's germline CDR1 is SEHNR and CDR2 FQNEAQ (reference sequence). Unmatched junction bases numbered 10, after V lost 5 bases and J lost 6 bases. The CDR3 coding sequence is TGTGCCAGCAGCCTAGGACAGGAGCCAATCAATGAGCAGTTCTTC. Translation: CASSLGQEPINEQFF.

This clonotype appeared many times. The V call is TRBV14, the J call TRBJ2-2, with TRBD1 as a possible D gene (6 bases). Between the trimmed V and J ends, which lost 3 bases and 5 bases, there was a span of 7 bases. Germline CDR1 SGHDN, CDR2 FVKESK. The CDR3 consists of 13 residues. The CDR3 loop reads CASSQQGTGELFF. The DNA for the CDR3 is TGTGCCAGCAGCCAGCAGGGGACCGGGGAGCTGTTTTTT.

This clonotype was picked up a small number of times. This chain uses TRBV3-1 with TRBJ2-3, with 10 bases fitting TRBD2. Germline trimming cut 4 bases from V and 2 bases from J; bases unmatched to any gene: 6. The CDR3 extends over 16 amino acids. Germline loops: CDR1 LGHDT, CDR2 YNNKEL (reference sequence). CDR3: CASSPLAGAITDTQYF. The CDR3 coding sequence is TGTGCCAGCAGCCCCCTAGCGGGAGCCATCACAGATACGCAGTATTTT.

In this sample, this clonotype turned up a few times. The chain couples TRBV12-3 or TRBV12-4 to TRBJ2-1; D is possibly TRBD2 (8 bases). This CDR3 comprises 15 residues. The ends were cut back, 6 bases at V and 5 bases at J, with 17 bases in the middle. The DNA for the CDR3 is TGTGCCAGCAGCAAAGGGGGCGGGAGGAACAATGAGCAGTTCTTC. This codes for CASSKGGGRNNEQFF.

This clonotype was counted a few times. The chain recombines TRBV6-1 with TRBJ1-1; 7 bases are a match to TRBD1. J gave up 5 bases and V 8 bases, and 11 bases lay outside the gene matches. Germline-derived CDR1 and CDR2 are MNHNS and SASEGT. The CDR3 contains 14 residues. The CDR3 loop is CASARRTGVTEAFF. The DNA of the CDR3 is TGTGCCAGCGCGCGTCGAACAGGGGTGACTGAAGCTTTCTTT.

There are many counts of this clonotype. This chain uses TRBV15 with TRBJ2-7; the D gene is possibly TRBD2 (6 bases). Trimming stripped 3 bases from V and 2 bases from J, with 14 bases between. From germline, CDR1 is LNHNV and CDR2 YYDKDF (reference sequence). The CDR3 covers 15 residues. The CDR3 nucleotides are TGTGCCACCAGCAGCCCGCGGGGAGACCCCTACGAGCAGTACTTC. This sequence encodes CATSSPRGDPYEQYF.

The CDR3: CSARLVATGELFF. The CDR3 DNA sequence: TGCAGTGCTAGGCTAGTAGCAACCGGGGAGCTGTTTTTT. This chain connects TRBV20-1 to TRBJ2-2; D is unclear. Germline V CDR1 and CDR2: DFQATT, SNEGSKA (reference sequence). Deletions cut 3 bases from V and 5 bases from J, with 10 bases between. CDR3 length: 13 residues.

The chain recombines TRBV6-5 with TRBJ1-4, with D perhaps matching TRBD1 (6 bases). Germline CDR1 reads MNHEY; CDR2 reads SVGAGI. The CDR3 extends over 17 amino acids. V was shortened by 4 bases and J by 6 bases, with 21 bases between the two germline ends. The CDR3 region has the DNA TGTGCCAGCAGTTCCTACCTTAACAGGGAGGTAGATGAAAAACTGTTTTTT. This translates into CASSSYLNREVDEKLFF.

This clonotype was picked up many times. The rearrangement links TRBV29-1 to TRBJ1-4; D is undetermined. The CDR3 runs 11 residues. V gave up 7 bases and J gave up 10 bases, with 13 bases separating them. Germline CDR1 and CDR2: SQVTM and ANQGSEA. The CDR3 nucleotides are TGCAGCGCACCGCAGCGGGGAAAACTGTTTTTT. It is translated as CSAPQRGKLFF. Complete variable domain (other parts from reference TRBV29-1 and TRBJ1-4): SAVISQKPSRDICQRGTSLTIQCQVDSQVTMMFWYRQQPGQSLTLIATANQGSEATYESGFVIDKFPISRPNLTFSTLTVSNMSPEDSSIYLCSAPQRGKLFFGSGTQLSVL.

This clonotype was detected only a few times. The J gene is TRBJ2-7, the V gene TRBV29-1, with D maybe TRBD1 (5 bases). CDR3 length: 13 residues. V lost 6 bases and J 5 bases, leaving 17 bases between the germline ends. CDR1 is SQVTM and CDR2 is ANQGSEA in the germline V gene. The CDR3 region has the DNA TGCAGCGTCACAGGCCAGGGTTGGCACGAGCAGTACTTC. It yields the protein CSVTGQGWHEQYF.

This clonotype was counted a few times. The rearrangement joins TRBV28 to TRBJ2-1; tentatively, D is TRBD1 or TRBD2 (7 bases each). Germline assignment: CDR1 MDHEN and CDR2 SYDVKM. This CDR3 contains 16 residues. The V and J ends lost 6 bases and 6 bases respectively, with 21 bases between them. The CDR3: CASSLTPGGALNEQFF. In DNA form, the CDR3 reads TGTGCCAGCAGCTTAACCCCAGGGGGGGCACTCAATGAGCAGTTCTTC.

The chain carries TRBV12-3 or TRBV12-4 and TRBJ2-7, with D possibly matching TRBD2 (5 bases). The germline V and J ends were trimmed by 3 bases and 2 bases, with 17 bases remaining between them. The CDR3 is 16 amino acids. The CDR3 nucleotides are TGTGCCAGCAGTTTTAAGGTGGGAGCAATCCCCTACGAGCAGTACTTC. This encodes CASSFKVGAIPYEQYF.

V gene TRBV5-7 combines with J gene TRBJ1-1; 7 bases line up with TRBD1. TRBV5-7 counts as an open reading frame of uncertain function. Trimming at V came to 4 bases and at J to 1 base, leaving 4 bases not matched to a gene. The length of the CDR3 is 14 residues. CDR3 DNA sequence: TGTGCCAGCAGCGCGGACAGGTGGAACACTGAAGCTTTCTTT. It is translated as CASSADRWNTEAFF.

The sample holds many counts of this clonotype. The chain carries TRBV2 and TRBJ2-5, with D perhaps TRBD1 (6 bases). This CDR3 has 16 amino acids. Trimming took off 5 bases at V and 0 bases at J, with 16 bases between the two ends. Germline V gene sequence: CDR1 SNHLY, CDR2 FYNNEI. The CDR3 loop reads CASSTQVRDNQETQYF. CDR3 coding DNA: TGTGCCAGCAGTACACAAGTACGGGACAACCAAGAGACCCAGTACTTC.

This clonotype was seen a few times. The chain carries TRBV7-2 and TRBJ2-1; 14 positions match TRBD2. The CDR3 is 16 amino acids. With V trimmed by 1 base and J by 9 bases, 5 bases remained unmatched. Germline values: CDR1 SGHTA, CDR2 FQGNSA. CDR3 sequence reads: CASSLGGLAGVTEQFF. The DNA of the CDR3 is TGTGCCAGCAGCTTAGGGGGACTAGCGGGAGTGACTGAGCAGTTCTTC. Complete variable domain (other parts from reference TRBV7-2 and TRBJ2-1): GAGVSQSPSNKVTEKGKDVELRCDPISGHTALYWYRQSLGQGLEFLIYFQGNSAPDKSGLPSDRFSAERTGGSVSTLTIQRTQQEDSAVYLCASSLGGLAGVTEQFFGPGTRLTVL.

In this sample, this clonotype turned up a few times. This chain connects TRBV20-1 to TRBJ2-7; 8 bases map to TRBD2. From germline, CDR1 is DFQATT and CDR2 SNEGSKA (reference sequence). J lost 3 bases, V lost 6 bases, and 13 bases had no gene match. The CDR3 loop spans 15 amino acids. The CDR3 sequence: CSAKQREIPNYEQYF. DNA of the CDR3: TGCAGTGCGAAACAGCGGGAGATCCCAAACTACGAGCAGTACTTC.

This clonotype was counted ten times or more. The V gene is TRBV25-1, the J gene TRBJ2-1; 10 nucleotides align to TRBD2. The CDR3 consists of 14 residues. Germline trimming cut 6 bases from V and 7 bases from J; bases unmatched to any gene: 6. Germline assignment: CDR1 MGHDK and CDR2 SYGVNS. The CDR3 loop reads CASSQFSGRNEQFF. In DNA, the CDR3 is TGTGCCAGCAGCCAGTTTAGCGGGAGGAATGAGCAGTTCTTC.

This clonotype was counted only a few times. The V call is TRBV12-3 or TRBV12-4, the J call TRBJ2-1; D possibly corresponds to TRBD1 (7 bases). V was clipped by 5 bases and J by 3 bases, with 17 bases between them. The CDR3 is 16 amino acids. The CDR3 is CASSPTGEVGYNEQFF. DNA for the CDR3: TGTGCCAGCAGTCCCACAGGGGAGGTTGGCTACAATGAGCAGTTCTTC.

This clonotype has only a few counts. This rearrangement joins TRBV29-1 to TRBJ2-1; D is unclear. Germline CDR1 is SQVTM and CDR2 is ANQGSEA. Deletions cut 7 bases from V and 9 bases from J, with 16 bases between. This CDR3 contains 12 residues. The CDR3: CSGQYRATEQFF. DNA for the CDR3: TGCAGCGGTCAGTATCGTGCTACTGAGCAGTTCTTC.